This T cell receptor (beta chain) came from a study of identical twins. This clonotype was observed a few times. TCRdb re-called the 5' RACE reads through MiXCR, storing one row per CDR3 protein. This table has about 150,000 distinct CDR3 sequences, roughly 3.2% appearing once. CDR1 is MGHDK, CDR2 SYGVNS, per germline. Trimming removed 6 bases from V and 7 bases from J, with 9 bases in between. The CDR3 consists of 11 residues. Sample: memory T cells sorted from blood. This clonotype was obtained from a man between 18 and 29 years old in good health. V gene TRBV25-1 combines with J gene TRBJ1-2; perhaps TRBD1 as D (5 bases). The CDR3 loop is CASRGGGGYTF. In nucleotides, the CDR3 is TGTGCCAGCAGGGGGGGTGGTGGCTACACCTTC.